These 2 T cell receptor beta chains came from one sample sequenced in a study of cytotoxic CD8 clonotypes in ibrutinib-treated CLL. Here immunoSEQ multiplex PCR was the method, and the copy in TCRdb shows in-frame clones only, minus some. The table has roughly 160,000 clones, 81% seen once. Specimen: PBMCs, collected after 12 months of ibrutinib treatment. The receptors come from a human donor with chronic lymphocytic leukemia.

The chain couples TRBV5-1 to TRBJ2-3; possibly TRBD2 for D (5 bases). Trimming removed 4 bases at V and 0 bases at J, with 9 bases between. The CDR3 consists of 14 residues. Germline V CDR1 and CDR2: SGHRS, YFSETQ. The CDR3: CASSPGLSTDTQYF. CDR3 nucleotide sequence: TGCGCCAGCAGCCCTGGACTCAGCACAGATACGCAGTATTTT. Looking up the rest from reference TRBV5-1 and TRBJ2-3 gives the full variable domain: KAGVTQTPRYLIKTRGQQVTLSCSPISGHRSVSWYQQTPGQGLQFLFEYFSETQRNKGNFPGRFSGRQFSNSRSEMNVSTLELGDSALYLCASSPGLSTDTQYFGPGTRLTVL.

To note about this clone: Distinct nucleotide sequences in the sample also encode this CDR3. This chain links TRBV19 with TRBJ1-5; D is uncertain. CDR1 LNHDA and CDR2 SQIVND come from the germline V gene (reference sequence). This CDR3 has 14 residues. V was shortened by 1 base and J by 1 base, with 5 bases between the two germline ends. CDR3: CASSIVGSNQPQHF. CDR3 DNA: TGTGCCAGTAGTATAGTTGGCAGCAATCAGCCCCAGCATTTT. Drawing the rest from reference TRBV19 and TRBJ1-5, the complete variable domain is DGGITQSPKYLFRKEGQNVTLSCEQNLNHDAMYWYRQDPGQGLRLIYYSQIVNDFQKGDIAEGYSVSREKKESFPLTVTSAQKNPTAFYLCASSIVGSNQPQHFGDGTRLSIL.